This T cell receptor (beta chain) was sequenced in a study of cytotoxic CD8 clonotypes in ibrutinib-treated CLL. In the study overall: Responses: approximately 24 partial, 2 complete; after median roughly 5.5 years, around 15 stayed remitted, around twelve progressed. Response samples followed a median around 11 months of treatment, range 6 to 36. Notes on the study in general: The times at which samples were taken varied between sustained-remission and progressing patients.

Assay used: immunoSEQ multiplex PCR; TCRdb lists only in-frame clones, some missing. The sample lists 270,000 or so clones, approximately 76% occurring once. A remark on this clone: The antigen remains undetermined.

V was shortened by 5 bases and J by 0 bases, with 29 bases between the two germline ends. CDR3 size: 21 residues. The germline V gene has CDR1 MDHEN and CDR2 SYDVKM. The chain carries TRBV28 and TRBJ2-1; a weak D match, TRBD2 (6 bases). The sequenced sample was PBMCs, obtained at disease progression, from a patient treated with ibrutinib. This receptor was identified in a human donor with chronic lymphocytic leukemia. The CDR3 region is CASSPSLPRRGRQSSYNEQFF. The CDR3 DNA is TGTGCCAGCAGTCCCAGCCTCCCTAGGAGAGGGAGGCAAAGCTCCTACAATGAGCAGTTCTTC. The full variable domain, with the rest looked up from reference TRBV28 and TRBJ2-1, is DVKVTQSSRYLVKRTGEKVFLECVQDMDHENMFWYRQDPGLGLRLIYFSYDVKMKEKGDIPEGYSVSREKKERFSLILESASTNQTSMYLCASSPSLPRRGRQSSYNEQFFGPGTRLTVL.